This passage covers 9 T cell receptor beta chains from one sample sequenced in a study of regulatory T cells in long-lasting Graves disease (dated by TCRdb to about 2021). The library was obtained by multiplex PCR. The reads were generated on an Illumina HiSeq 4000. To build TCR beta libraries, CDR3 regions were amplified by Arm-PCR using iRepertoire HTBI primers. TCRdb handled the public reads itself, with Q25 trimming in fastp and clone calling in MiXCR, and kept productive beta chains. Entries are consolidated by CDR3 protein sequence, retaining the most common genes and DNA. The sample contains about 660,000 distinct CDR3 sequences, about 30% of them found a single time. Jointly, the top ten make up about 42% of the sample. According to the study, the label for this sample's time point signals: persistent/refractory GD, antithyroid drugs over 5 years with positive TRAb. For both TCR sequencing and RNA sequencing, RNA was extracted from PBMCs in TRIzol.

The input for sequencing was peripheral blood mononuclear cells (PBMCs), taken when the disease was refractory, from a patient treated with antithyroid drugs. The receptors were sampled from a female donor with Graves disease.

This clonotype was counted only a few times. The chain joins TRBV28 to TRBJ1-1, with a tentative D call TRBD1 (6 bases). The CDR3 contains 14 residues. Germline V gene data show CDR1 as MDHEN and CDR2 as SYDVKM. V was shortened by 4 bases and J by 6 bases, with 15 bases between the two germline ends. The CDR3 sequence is CASSSGARMSEAFF. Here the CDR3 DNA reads TGTGCCAGCAGTTCGGGGGCGCGGATGTCTGAAGCTTTCTTT.

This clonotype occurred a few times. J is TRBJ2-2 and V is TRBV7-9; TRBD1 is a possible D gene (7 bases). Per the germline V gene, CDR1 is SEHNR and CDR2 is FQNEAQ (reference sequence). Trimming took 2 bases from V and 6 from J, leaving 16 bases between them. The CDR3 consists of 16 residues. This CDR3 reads CASSLQGGLPAGELFF. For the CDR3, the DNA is TGTGCCAGCAGCTTACAGGGGGGATTGCCGGCCGGGGAGCTGTTTTTT.

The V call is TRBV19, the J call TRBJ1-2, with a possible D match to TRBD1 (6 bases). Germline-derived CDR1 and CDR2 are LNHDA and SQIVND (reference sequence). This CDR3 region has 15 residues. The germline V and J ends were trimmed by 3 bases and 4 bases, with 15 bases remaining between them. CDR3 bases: TGTGCCAGTAGTATCCCGGCAGGGGCAGGCTATGGCTACACCTTC. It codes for CASSIPAGAGYGYTF.

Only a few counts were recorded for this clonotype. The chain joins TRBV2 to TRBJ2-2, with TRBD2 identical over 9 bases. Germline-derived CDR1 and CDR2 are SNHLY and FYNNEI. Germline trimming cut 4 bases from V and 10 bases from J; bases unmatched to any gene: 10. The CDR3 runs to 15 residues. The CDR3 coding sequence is TGTGCCAGCAGTGTGTCCGGCGGGAGGGCCGAGGAGCTGTTTTTT. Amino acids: CASSVSGGRAEELFF.

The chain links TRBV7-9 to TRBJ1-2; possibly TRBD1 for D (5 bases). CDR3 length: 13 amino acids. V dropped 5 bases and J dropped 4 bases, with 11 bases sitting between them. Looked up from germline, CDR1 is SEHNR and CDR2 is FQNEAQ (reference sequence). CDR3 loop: CASSHDSFYGYTF. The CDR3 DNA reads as TGTGCCAGCAGCCACGACAGCTTCTATGGCTACACCTTC.

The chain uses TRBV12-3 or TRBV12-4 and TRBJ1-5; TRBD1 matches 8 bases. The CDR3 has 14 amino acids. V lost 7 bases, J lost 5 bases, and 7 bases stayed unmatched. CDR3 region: CASKPGQEHQPQHF. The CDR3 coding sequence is TGTGCCAGCAAACCGGGACAGGAGCATCAGCCCCAGCATTTT.

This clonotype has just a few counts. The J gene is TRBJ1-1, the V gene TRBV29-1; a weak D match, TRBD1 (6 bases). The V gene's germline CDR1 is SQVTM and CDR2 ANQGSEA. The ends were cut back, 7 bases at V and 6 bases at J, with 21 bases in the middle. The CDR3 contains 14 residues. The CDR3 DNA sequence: TGCAGCGCCCGAGGGAGAGGGGGGTCTGCTGAAGCTTTCTTT. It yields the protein CSARGRGGSAEAFF.

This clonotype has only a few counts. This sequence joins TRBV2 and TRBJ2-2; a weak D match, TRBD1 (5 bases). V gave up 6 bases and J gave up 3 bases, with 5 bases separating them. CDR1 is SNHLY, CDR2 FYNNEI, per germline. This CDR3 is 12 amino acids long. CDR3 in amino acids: CASRGHTGELFF. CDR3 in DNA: TGTGCCAGCAGGGGGCACACCGGGGAGCTGTTTTTT.

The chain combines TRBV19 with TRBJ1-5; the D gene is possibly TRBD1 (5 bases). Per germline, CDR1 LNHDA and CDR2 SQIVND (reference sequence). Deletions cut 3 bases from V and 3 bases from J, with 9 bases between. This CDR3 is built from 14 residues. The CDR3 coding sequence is TGTGCCAGTAGTATCCAGGGTGCCAATCAGCCCCAGCATTTT. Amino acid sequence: CASSIQGANQPQHF.